This T cell receptor beta chain came from a study of blood T cell repertoires in COVID-19. Study context: Whether acute or convalescent, the COVID-19 samples came from the United States, Italy and Spain.

Per the original data handling: Reference gene primer amplification in the assay estimated nucleated cell counts. Repertoires were generated with immunoSEQ multiplex PCR, while TCRdb's copy carries only in-frame clones and drops some. V, J and clone size were drawn from that table, and D and trimming were deduced from the DNA. This table holds 300,000 to 350,000 clones, about 87% found once. Germline loops: CDR1 MDHEN, CDR2 SYDVKM. Trimming cost V 2 bases and J 5 bases, with 21 bases left between them. This CDR3 contains 17 residues. Seattle researchers signed up patients amid active infection and tracked them longitudinally.

The sample was peripheral blood. The gene calls are TRBV28 and TRBJ1-2; D possibly corresponds to TRBD1 (5 bases). The TCR originated in a man aged 25 to 45 with COVID-19, enrolled during active disease. CDR3: CASSLPEKGLSGYGYTF. CDR3 DNA sequence: TGTGCCAGCAGTTTACCCGAGAAGGGACTCTCCGGATATGGCTACACCTTC.